These 13 T cell receptor beta chains originate from one sample sequenced in a study of identical twins. MiXCR, applied by TCRdb to the 5' RACE reads, yields one record per CDR3 protein. The table has roughly 230,000 distinct CDR3 sequences, about 8% seen once. These same records also appear under a second study, on yellow fever vaccine responses in identical twins.

The sequenced sample was CD8+ T cells sorted from blood. These receptors all come from a woman aged 18-29 years in good health.

This clonotype was observed a few times. This chain joins TRBV27 and TRBJ2-3; D is unresolved. The CDR3 loop spans 17 amino acids. The germline V gene has CDR1 MNHEY and CDR2 SMNVEV (reference sequence). The V end lost 1 base, the J end lost 1 base, and 15 bases lay between the germline ends. Written as DNA, the CDR3 is TGTGCCAGCAGTTTATACCCCACAGCTATAGGCACAGATACGCAGTATTTT. Its translation is CASSLYPTAIGTDTQYF.

This clonotype turned up a few times. V usage is TRBV4-3 and J usage is TRBJ2-7; TRBD1 matches at 10 bases. Trimming removed 4 bases from V and 2 bases from J; junction bases left unmatched: 11. In germline, CDR1 is LGHNA, CDR2 YSLEER. This CDR3 has 17 amino acids. The CDR3 DNA follows: TGCGCCAGCAGCCCTCACCGGGACAGGGGACGACCCTACGAGCAGTACTTC. Encoded protein: CASSPHRDRGRPYEQYF.

The DNA for the CDR3 is TGCAGTGCTAGAGATCTGGGGGGCCCCTACGAGCAGTACTTC. Protein: CSARDLGGPYEQYF. The chain carries TRBV20-1 and TRBJ2-7, with D tentatively TRBD1 or TRBD2 (6 bases each). Trimming took 0 bases from V and 2 from J, leaving 11 bases between them. CDR1 and CDR2 (germline): DFQATT, SNEGSKA (reference sequence). There are 14 residues in the CDR3.

This chain uses TRBV11-3 with TRBJ2-7; D gene ambiguous. Per germline, CDR1 SGHNT and CDR2 YENEEA. The CDR3 spans 13 residues. V lost 1 base, J lost 9 bases, and 13 bases lay in between. The DNA for the CDR3 is TGTGCCAGCAGCTTAGGAGCCGATACGGGGCAGTACTTC. Translation: CASSLGADTGQYF.

This clonotype was counted ten times or more. One junction end disagrees with the germline gene, perhaps due to a read error. The rearrangement joins TRBV27 to TRBJ2-7; perhaps TRBD1 as D (6 bases). In germline, CDR1 is MNHEY, CDR2 SMNVEV (reference sequence). The CDR3 runs 13 residues. CDR3 in DNA: TGTGCCAGCAGCTTATCCAGGGGCTACGAGCAGTACTTC. This translates into CASSLSRGYEQYF.

The chain joins TRBV2 to TRBJ2-6; D remains ambiguous. The CDR3 totals 13 residues. Per the germline V gene, CDR1 is SNHLY and CDR2 is FYNNEI. V dropped 1 base and J dropped 4 bases, with 2 bases sitting between them. The CDR3 sequence is CASSEGGANVLTF. The CDR3 nucleotides are TGTGCCAGCAGTGAAGGGGGGGCCAACGTCCTGACTTTC. The entire variable domain, with the rest obtained from reference TRBV2 and TRBJ2-6, is as follows: EPEVTQTPSHQVTQMGQEVILRCVPISNHLYFYWYRQILGQKVEFLVSFYNNEISEKSEIFDDQFSVERPDGSNFTLKIRSTKLEDSAMYFCASSEGGANVLTFGAGSRLTVL.

V and J are TRBV29-1 and TRBJ1-1, with D uncertain. This CDR3 has 11 residues. Germline values: CDR1 SQVTM, CDR2 ANQGSEA. V was pared by 5 bases and J by 7 bases, with 11 bases between. CDR3 loop: CSVRVSNEAFF. CDR3 nucleotide sequence: TGCAGCGTTCGAGTCTCGAATGAAGCTTTCTTT.

The gene calls are TRBV25-1 and TRBJ1-4; D unresolved. There are 13 residues in the CDR3. V dropped 3 bases and J dropped 7 bases, with 9 bases sitting between them. Germline V CDR1 and CDR2: MGHDK, SYGVNS. CDR3 amino acids: CASSEVGFEKLFF. As DNA, the CDR3 is TGTGCCAGCAGTGAGGTGGGGTTTGAAAAACTGTTTTTT.

This clonotype was counted at least ten times. The chain has TRBV7-2 and TRBJ2-1; 15 nucleotides align to TRBD2. The germline V gene has CDR1 SGHTA and CDR2 FQGNSA. Losses at the gene ends were 4 bases for V and 8 bases for J; bases not matched to a gene: 9. There are 17 residues in the CDR3. Here the CDR3 DNA reads TGTGCCAGCAGCTCCTGGACTAGCGGGGGGGCTATGGATGAGCAGTTCTTC. It encodes CASSSWTSGGAMDEQFF.

The gene calls are TRBV11-1 and TRBJ2-1; TRBD2 matches at 12 bases. Germline assignment: CDR1 SGHAT and CDR2 FQDESV (reference sequence). The length of the CDR3 is 16 residues. V lost 4 bases, J lost 4 bases, and 5 bases stayed unmatched. CDR3 loop: CASSSTSGRNYNEQFF. CDR3 nucleotides: TGTGCCAGCAGCTCGACTAGCGGGAGAAATTACAATGAGCAGTTCTTC.

Many counts were recorded for this clonotype. V gene TRBV5-1 combines with J gene TRBJ2-7; D remains unclear. The CDR3 contains 13 residues. Trimming pared 4 bases from V and 0 bases from J, leaving 8 bases between. The germline V gene has CDR1 SGHRS and CDR2 YFSETQ. The CDR3 bases are TGCGCCAGCAGCGGCGGAATCTCCTACGAGCAGTACTTC. Translated: CASSGGISYEQYF.

V gene TRBV20-1 combines with J gene TRBJ2-7; TRBD2 might be the D (5 bases). CDR1 is DFQATT and CDR2 is SNEGSKA in the germline V gene (reference sequence). The CDR3 is 16 residues long. V was clipped by 1 base and J by 0 bases, with 16 bases between them. CDR3 amino acids: CSARVGAGRSSYEQYF. In DNA form, the CDR3 reads TGCAGTGCTAGAGTTGGCGCGGGCCGGAGCTCCTACGAGCAGTACTTC.

This sequence joins TRBV18 and TRBJ2-1; D gene uncertain. This CDR3 spans 15 amino acids. Germline lookup yields CDR1 KGHSH and CDR2 LQKENI. The V and J ends lost 6 bases and 3 bases respectively, with 15 bases between them. The CDR3 bases are TGTGCCAGCTCTCTCGACAACGGGCTCTACAATGAGCAGTTCTTC. Translation gives CASSLDNGLYNEQFF.